This TCR beta chain was identified during a study of memory CD4+ T cells and cytomegalovirus serostatus. Study context: This sample comes from healthy Belgian adults, 9 CMV seropositive, some 22 seronegative. Findings of the study overall: Suggested: most of the CMV-linked TCR signature lies in CD4+ memory cells. Each of around 69 CMV-associated TCRbeta sequences occurred in one to five individuals.

A single count supports this clone. Its antigen is unknown. TCRdb keeps only in-frame clones here, not all; method: immunoSEQ multiplex PCR. The table includes fewer than 35,000 clones, 60% to 85% detected once. Single viable CD3+CD4+CD8-CD45RO+ cells were sorted as the memory CD4+ T cells. Total CD4+ T cells were enriched by CD4 positive selection. V lost 4 bases, J lost 0 bases, and 12 bases stayed unmatched. Germline V lookup: CDR1 SGHRS, CDR2 YFSETQ. The CDR3 totals 17 residues. The source is an adult in good health and CMV-seronegative. The sample consisted of memory CD4+ T cells from blood. The V call is TRBV5-1, the J call TRBJ2-5, with TRBD1 matching 7 bases. CDR3 region: CASSREATGPYQETQYF. The DNA for the CDR3 is TGCGCCAGCAGCCGAGAGGCGACAGGGCCGTACCAAGAGACCCAGTACTTC.